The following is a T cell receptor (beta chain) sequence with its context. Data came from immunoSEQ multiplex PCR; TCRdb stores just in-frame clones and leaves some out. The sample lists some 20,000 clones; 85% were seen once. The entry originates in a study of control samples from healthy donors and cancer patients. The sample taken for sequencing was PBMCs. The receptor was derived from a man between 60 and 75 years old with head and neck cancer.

CDR3 region: CASRLMVAGFAGELFF. CDR3 nucleotide sequence: TGTGCAAGTCGCTTAATGGTAGCGGGGTTTGCCGGGGAGCTGTTTTTT. This chain connects TRBV12-2 to TRBJ2-2; the DNA was not used to check the table's D call, TRBD2. TRBV12-2 is deemed a pseudogene. The CDR3 consists of 16 residues.